Shown below are 28 T cell receptor beta chains from a single sample sequenced in a study of somatic mutations in cytotoxic T cells in rheumatoid arthritis. Profiled with immunoSEQ multiplex PCR; TCRdb holds only in-frame clones, not every one. The sample consists of roughly 20,000 clones, approximately 83% of them appearing once. The source material was CD8+ T cells sorted from blood. The receptors come from an adult with rheumatoid arthritis.

The rearrangement uses TRBV15 and TRBJ2-1; 8 nucleotides align to TRBD1. CDR1 and CDR2 (germline): LNHNV, YYDKDF (reference sequence). The V and J ends lost 8 bases and 5 bases, in that order; junction bases with no gene match: 8. The CDR3 consists of 14 residues. CDR3: CATRGQGADNEQFF. The CDR3 coding sequence is TGTGCCACCCGAGGGCAGGGGGCGGACAATGAGCAGTTCTTC.

The chain recombines TRBV7-6 with TRBJ1-1; D remains ambiguous. The CDR3 has 14 residues. Trimming removed 3 bases from V and 0 bases from J, with 8 bases in between. Per the germline V gene, CDR1 is SGHVS and CDR2 is FNYEAQ. This chain's CDR3 is CASSLDGLNTEAFF. CDR3 in DNA: TGTGCCAGCAGCTTGGATGGCTTGAACACTGAAGCTTTCTTT.

The chain links TRBV4-3 to TRBJ2-7, with D hard to call. The CDR3 has 15 residues. Germline CDR1 and CDR2: LGHNA and YSLEER. V was pared by 0 bases and J by 3 bases, with 12 bases between. The CDR3: CASSQDRRFGYEQYF. CDR3 coding DNA: TGCGCCAGCAGCCAAGATCGGCGGTTCGGCTACGAGCAGTACTTC.

This clone was seen just once. This chain uses TRBV2 with TRBJ1-5; the D is unclear. This CDR3 contains 13 residues. Germline V lookup: CDR1 SNHLY, CDR2 FYNNEI. Trimming removed 0 bases at V and 11 bases at J, with 11 bases between. CDR3 protein: CASSEAERGAQHF. The CDR3 DNA reads as TGTGCCAGCAGTGAAGCAGAAAGAGGAGCCCAGCATTTT.

This clone was seen once. V and J are TRBV5-4 and TRBJ2-3, with D possibly being TRBD1 or TRBD2 (6 bases each). The length of the CDR3 is 13 residues. Germline V lookup: CDR1 SGHNT, CDR2 YYREEE (reference sequence). V shed 6 bases and J shed 10 bases, with 18 bases lying between them. CDR3 sequence reads: CASTHGGGTSQYF. The CDR3 DNA is TGTGCCAGCACCCATGGAGGGGGAACTTCGCAGTATTTT.

The chain recombines TRBV29-1 with TRBJ1-2; D is ambiguous. This CDR3 has 13 amino acids. Germline CDR1 SQVTM, CDR2 ANQGSEA. Trimming took off 5 bases at V and 3 bases at J, with 13 bases between the two ends. CDR3 in DNA: TGCAGCGTTACCCGGAAGAGGGACTATGGCTACACCTTC. Translated, it gives CSVTRKRDYGYTF.

CDR3 nucleotides: TGTGCCAGCAACGACCTCCCACGGACTGAAGCTTTCTTT. The encoded protein is CASNDLPRTEAFF. The J gene is TRBJ1-1, the V gene TRBV6-5; D is uncertain. The CDR3 runs to 13 residues. With 7 bases removed from V and 5 bases from J, the gap between germline ends came to 14 bases. Per germline, CDR1 MNHEY and CDR2 SVGAGI.

The V and J genes are TRBV11-1 and TRBJ1-2; D unclear. Trimming removed 1 base at V and 0 bases at J, with 6 bases between. CDR1 and CDR2 (germline): SGHAT, FQDESV (reference sequence). The CDR3 sequence is 14 residues long. CDR3 protein: CASSLGTSNYGYTF. CDR3 sequence (DNA): TGTGCCAGCAGCTTAGGCACTTCTAACTATGGCTACACCTTC.

The rearrangement joins TRBV7-6 to TRBJ1-1; 8 nucleotides align to TRBD1. The CDR3 loop spans 15 amino acids. With 5 bases clipped from V and 8 bases from J, the junction kept 13 bases outside the gene matches. Germline V gives CDR1 SGHVS, CDR2 FNYEAQ. The CDR3 DNA sequence: TGTGCCAGCAGCCCAGACGGGGACAGGAACATCGAAGCTTTCTTT. This encodes CASSPDGDRNIEAFF.

This chain joins TRBV4-1 and TRBJ2-1; unclear D gene. Germline V gene data show CDR1 as MGHRA and CDR2 as YSYEKL. Trimming left V 5 bases short and J 4 bases short, with 6 bases between. The CDR3 spans 12 residues. The DNA of the CDR3 is TGCGCCAGCAGCGTGAAGTACAATGAGCAGTTCTTC. It codes for CASSVKYNEQFF.

This chain joins TRBV5-4 and TRBJ2-1, with 7 bases matching TRBD2. The V gene's germline CDR1 is SGHNT and CDR2 YYREEE (reference sequence). Trimming took 1 base from V and 4 from J; bases not matched to a gene: 5. The length of the CDR3 is 15 residues. CDR3 in DNA: TGTGCCAGCAGCTTGCGGCGGGAGCGTTACAATGAGCAGTTCTTC. It translates to CASSLRRERYNEQFF.

The J gene is TRBJ2-3, the V gene TRBV5-1; TRBD2 matches 15 bases. The CDR3 sequence is 18 residues long. J gave up 0 bases and V 4 bases, and 6 bases lay outside the gene matches. The germline gives CDR1 SGHRS, CDR2 YFSETQ. CDR3 sequence (DNA): TGCGCCAGCAGCCTAGGACTAGCGGGGGGGACTAGCACAGATACGCAGTATTTT. Translated: CASSLGLAGGTSTDTQYF.

This chain uses TRBV30 with TRBJ1-5; D not resolved. Germline CDR1 GTSNPN, CDR2 SVGIG (reference sequence). The CDR3 sequence is 14 residues long. V was clipped by 0 bases and J by 2 bases, with 8 bases between them. The CDR3: CAWSVSSGNQPQHF. CDR3 sequence (DNA): TGTGCCTGGAGTGTATCTTCTGGCAATCAGCCCCAGCATTTT.

The V and J genes are TRBV15 and TRBJ2-1; D remains ambiguous. Germline CDR1 and CDR2: LNHNV and YYDKDF (reference sequence). Trimming removed 0 bases from V and 7 bases from J, with 4 bases in between. The CDR3 length is 12 residues. The CDR3 protein is CATSRDGNEQFF. The CDR3 nucleotides read TGTGCCACCAGCAGAGATGGGAATGAGCAGTTCTTC.

V gene TRBV5-4 combines with J gene TRBJ1-4; maybe TRBD1 (6 bases). This CDR3 comprises 15 residues. Trimming left V 4 bases short and J 7 bases short, with 17 bases between. CDR1 is SGHNT, CDR2 YYREEE, per germline (reference sequence). The CDR3 region is CASSPRGAAGEKLFF. The CDR3 nucleotides read TGTGCCAGCAGCCCTAGGGGGGCCGCCGGTGAAAAACTGTTTTTT. The full variable domain, rest sourced from reference TRBV5-4 and TRBJ1-4, is ETGVTQSPTHLIKTRGQQVTLRCSSQSGHNTVSWYQQALGQGPQFIFQYYREEENGRGNFPPRFSGLQFPNYSSELNVNALELDDSALYLCASSPRGAAGEKLFFGSGTQLSVL.

This chain links TRBV27 with TRBJ1-4; tentative D call: TRBD1 (5 bases). Germline V gives CDR1 MNHEY, CDR2 SMNVEV (reference sequence). Trimming took off 0 bases at V and 5 bases at J, with 13 bases between the two ends. The CDR3 covers 16 residues. CDR3 sequence reads: CASSLSAGLGNEKLFF. As DNA, the CDR3 is TGTGCCAGCAGTTTATCGGCAGGGTTGGGGAATGAAAAACTGTTTTTT.

The rearrangement uses TRBV7-2 and TRBJ2-3; TRBD2 matches 12 bases. The CDR3 runs to 19 residues. Germline V gene lookup returns CDR1 SGHTA and CDR2 FQGNSA. Losses at the gene ends were 1 base for V and 8 bases for J; bases not matched to a gene: 16. The CDR3 loop is CASSLEGRASGRAFATQYF. In DNA form, the CDR3 reads TGTGCCAGCAGCTTAGAAGGGCGGGCTAGCGGGAGGGCTTTTGCTACGCAGTATTTT. The entire variable domain, with the rest obtained from reference TRBV7-2 and TRBJ2-3, is as follows: GAGVSQSPSNKVTEKGKDVELRCDPISGHTALYWYRQSLGQGLEFLIYFQGNSAPDKSGLPSDRFSAERTGGSVSTLTIQRTQQEDSAVYLCASSLEGRASGRAFATQYFGPGTRLTVL.

The CDR3 reads CASRRGTQETQYF. CDR3 bases: TGTGCCAGCAGACGGGGGACCCAAGAGACCCAGTACTTC. The V and J genes are TRBV7-9 and TRBJ2-5, with D perhaps matching TRBD2 (6 bases). Per the germline V gene, CDR1 is SEHNR and CDR2 is FQNEAQ (reference sequence). CDR3 length: 13 residues. The ends were cut back, 6 bases at V and 1 base at J, with 9 bases in the middle.

The V and J genes are TRBV4-1 and TRBJ1-4; possible D gene TRBD1, 5 bases. Germline CDR1 MGHRA, CDR2 YSYEKL. V was shortened by 6 bases and J by 7 bases, with 18 bases between the two germline ends. The CDR3 covers 15 residues. Written as DNA, the CDR3 is TGCGCCAGCAGACCCTGGGGCCGGGAGGGTGAAAAACTGTTTTTT. Translation gives CASRPWGREGEKLFF.

The chain is built from TRBV7-9 and TRBJ2-1; D is undetermined. Trimming removed 5 bases at V and 10 bases at J, with 18 bases between. This CDR3 is built from 14 residues. Germline V gives CDR1 SEHNR, CDR2 FQNEAQ (reference sequence). Here the CDR3 reads CASSGKGPLAEQFF. CDR3 nucleotide sequence: TGTGCCAGCAGCGGTAAAGGCCCTCTCGCCGAGCAGTTCTTC.

The chain employs TRBV11-2 and TRBJ2-5, with TRBD2 matching over 11 bases. This CDR3 spans 19 amino acids. CDR1 and CDR2 (germline): SGHAT, FQNNGV. Trimming at V came to 5 bases and at J to 4 bases, leaving 18 bases not matched to a gene. The CDR3 nucleotides read TGTGCCAGCAGCCAGCCCAGGACTGAAACTAGCGGGAGCATAGAGACCCAGTACTTC. It encodes CASSQPRTETSGSIETQYF.

The V gene is TRBV2, the J gene TRBJ2-5; D is undetermined. V was cut by 8 bases and J by 1 base, with 5 bases left in between. This CDR3 contains 11 residues. The germline CDR1 and CDR2 sequences are SNHLY and FYNNEI. This CDR3 is CASDIQETQYF. The CDR3 nucleotides are TGTGCCAGCGACATCCAAGAGACCCAGTACTTC. The whole variable domain, filled in from reference TRBV2 and TRBJ2-5, reads EPEVTQTPSHQVTQMGQEVILRCVPISNHLYFYWYRQILGQKVEFLVSFYNNEISEKSEIFDDQFSVERPDGSNFTLKIRSTKLEDSAMYFCASDIQETQYFGPGTRLLVL.

CDR3: CASSLGQLQSTGELFF. In DNA form, the CDR3 reads TGTGCCAGCAGCTTGGGGCAGTTACAATCAACCGGGGAGCTGTTTTTT. V is TRBV13 and J is TRBJ2-2, with D possibly matching TRBD1 (5 bases). The V end lost 3 bases, the J end lost 5 bases, and 16 bases lay between the germline ends. The length of the CDR3 is 16 residues. The germline V gene has CDR1 PRHDT and CDR2 FYEKMQ (reference sequence).

The chain joins TRBV7-2 to TRBJ2-1, with a weak D call TRBD1 (5 bases). The CDR3 is 15 residues long. The ends were cut back, 1 base at V and 2 bases at J, with 9 bases in the middle. Germline assignment: CDR1 SGHTA and CDR2 FQGNSA. CDR3 bases: TGTGCCAGCAGCTTAGGCCAGGGTACCTACAATGAGCAGTTCTTC. Protein product: CASSLGQGTYNEQFF.

The chain carries TRBV6-5 and TRBJ2-7; unclear D gene. This CDR3 has 13 amino acids. The V gene lost 0 bases and the J gene lost 3 bases, with 6 bases spanning the gap. Per the germline V gene, CDR1 is MNHEY and CDR2 is SVGAGI. The CDR3 DNA reads TGTGCCAGCAGTTACTCCGAAGGCTACGAGCAGTACTTC. Translation gives CASSYSEGYEQYF.

V usage is TRBV13 and J usage is TRBJ2-7; TRBD2 matches 10 bases. This CDR3 region has 18 residues. Losses at the gene ends were 4 bases for V and 2 bases for J; bases not matched to a gene: 14. Germline V gene sequence: CDR1 PRHDT, CDR2 FYEKMQ (reference sequence). For the CDR3, the DNA is TGTGCCAGCAGCTCTAGCGGGAGAGGGGAGGCGCTGACCTACGAGCAGTACTTC. Protein: CASSSSGRGEALTYEQYF. Filled out from reference TRBV13 and TRBJ2-7, the complete variable domain reads AAGVIQSPRHLIKEKRETATLKCYPIPRHDTVYWYQQGPGQDPQFLISFYEKMQSDKGSIPDRFSAQQFSDYHSELNMSSLELGDSALYFCASSSSGRGEALTYEQYFGPGTRLTVT.

This clone was seen only once. The chain uses TRBV7-9 and TRBJ1-3, with 9 bases identical to TRBD1. V shed 5 bases, J shed 9 bases, and the junction held 17 bases outside the gene matches. The length of the CDR3 is 17 residues. Germline CDR1 reads SEHNR; CDR2 reads FQNEAQ (reference sequence). Here the CDR3 DNA reads TGTGCCAGCAGCCAAGCCGGGACAGGGATTTTGTTGGGCACCATATATTTT. Amino acids: CASSQAGTGILLGTIYF.

The rearrangement links TRBV19 to TRBJ2-3; TRBD2 is a possible D gene (6 bases). V gave up 5 bases and J gave up 6 bases, with 24 bases separating them. This CDR3 comprises 17 residues. Germline CDR1 reads LNHDA; CDR2 reads SQIVND (reference sequence). CDR3 amino acids: CASSPAAVGSFGDTQYF. CDR3 coding DNA: TGTGCCAGTAGTCCCGCAGCGGTCGGGAGCTTCGGTGATACGCAGTATTTT.